This is a list of T cell receptor beta chains from one sample in a study of shared clonotypes between healthy human individuals. Profiling relied on immunoSEQ multiplex PCR, and the TCRdb table lists in-frame clones only, not all of them. The repertoire holds fewer than 1.6 million clones, with approximately 98.5% as singletons. The sample comprised naive CD4+ T cells sorted from blood. These receptors came from a man between 25 and 39 years old in good health. CDR3s include the opening cysteine and the closing phenylalanine or tryptophan. Each record gives: clone size, V gene, J gene, D gene, CDR3 protein, CDR3 DNA. A D gene is named only where the DNA matches it firmly. Only part of the rows carry a size: once, few, many, or a class if the clone is expanded.

>.|TRBV19|TRBJ2-3|TRBD2
CASRSSGRTADTQYF
TGTGCCAGTCGGTCTAGCGGGAGAACTGCAGATACGCAGTATTTT
>.|TRBV7-3|TRBJ2-1|TRBD2
CASSPSGERYNEQFF
TGTGCCAGCAGTCCTAGCGGGGAGCGGTACAATGAGCAGTTCTTC
>once|TRBV7-3|TRBJ2-7|TRBD1
CASSLTATGGYEQYF
TGTGCCAGCAGCTTAACTGCGACAGGGGGCTACGAGCAGTACTTC
>.|TRBV4-2|TRBJ2-1|TRBD2
CASSQDHGLAGDEQFF
TGTGCCAGCAGCCAAGATCATGGACTAGCGGGAGATGAGCAGTTCTTC
>once|TRBV11-2|TRBJ2-7|TRBD2
CASSPTSGRSYEQYF
TGTGCCAGCAGCCCGACTAGCGGGAGATCCTACGAGCAGTACTTC
>.|TRBV7-3|TRBJ2-1|.
CASSAPAGEQFF
TGTGCCAGCAGCGCGCCGGCTGGTGAGCAGTTCTTC
>.|TRBV4-2|TRBJ2-2|TRBD2
CASSQASSGSFYTGELFF
TGTGCCAGCAGCCAAGCTTCTAGCGGGAGTTTTTACACCGGGGAGCTGTTTTTT
>.|TRBV2|TRBJ2-2|.
CASSEERVGTGELFF
TGTGCCAGCAGTGAAGAGAGGGTAGGAACCGGGGAGCTGTTTTTT
>.|TRBV11-2|TRBJ1-1|.
CASSLGSRAYTEAFF
TGTGCCAGCAGCTTAGGAAGCAGGGCTTACACTGAAGCTTTCTTT
>.|TRBV28|TRBJ2-2|.
CASSSQGWRPGELFF
TGTGCCAGCAGTTCACAGGGTTGGAGGCCCGGGGAGCTGTTTTTT
>.|TRBV5-4|TRBJ2-1|TRBD2
CASSSVAGPFNEQFF
TGTGCCAGCAGCTCCGTAGCGGGGCCCTTCAATGAGCAGTTCTTC
>.|TRBV5-1|TRBJ2-7|TRBD1
CASSPDRVPNEQYF
TGCGCCAGCAGCCCCGACAGGGTTCCGAACGAGCAGTACTTC
>.|TRBV9|TRBJ1-2|.
CASSSSGGNYGYTF
TGTGCCAGCAGTTCCTCCGGGGGTAACTATGGCTACACCTTC
>.|TRBV27|TRBJ2-1|.
CASSFPRSSYNEQFF
TGTGCCAGCAGTTTTCCGAGGAGCTCCTACAATGAGCAGTTCTTC
>.|TRBV28|TRBJ1-2|.
CASSRGRGNNYGYTF
TGTGCCAGCAGCCGGGGGAGAGGGAACAACTATGGCTACACCTTC
>once|TRBV9|TRBJ2-5|.
CASSVGGRETQYF
TGTGCCAGCAGCGTAGGGGGCAGAGAGACCCAGTACTTC
>.|TRBV30|TRBJ2-4|.
CAWSVGTLAKNIQYF
TGTGCCTGGAGTGTGGGGACCCTAGCCAAAAACATTCAGTACTTC
>.|TRBV27|TRBJ2-2|TRBD2
CASRGLAGVGNTGELFF
TGTGCCAGCAGGGGACTAGCGGGAGTCGGGAACACCGGGGAGCTGTTTTTT
>.|TRBV6-1|TRBJ2-4|.
CASRAGTKNIQYF
TGTGCCAGCAGAGCAGGGACCAAAAACATTCAGTACTTC
>.|TRBV15|TRBJ2-6|.
CATSPSTAALSGANVLTF
TGTGCCACCAGCCCCTCAACCGCGGCATTATCTGGGGCCAACGTCCTGACTTTC
>few|TRBV7-8|TRBJ1-5|TRBD1
CASSRGQVWNQPQHF
TGTGCCAGCAGCCGTGGACAGGTTTGGAATCAGCCCCAGCATTTT
>.|TRBV4-3|TRBJ2-3|.
CASSPGLSGRGTDTQYF
TGCGCCAGCAGCCCTGGCCTAAGCGGTCGGGGCACAGATACGCAGTATTTT
>.|TRBV18|TRBJ1-1|.
CASSPLEKNTEAFF
TGTGCCAGCTCACCCCTCGAGAAGAACACTGAAGCTTTCTTT
>.|TRBV18|TRBJ2-1|.
CASSPLGSLDEQFF
TGTGCCAGCTCACCACTGGGGAGCTTGGATGAGCAGTTCTTC
>.|TRBV20-1|TRBJ2-7|TRBD2
CSASSGYEQYF
TGCAGTGCTTCTAGCGGCTACGAGCAGTACTTC
>.|TRBV28|TRBJ2-7|TRBD1
CASRRGGVYEQYF
TGTGCCAGCAGGAGAGGGGGCGTGTACGAGCAGTACTTC
>.|TRBV15|TRBJ1-2|TRBD1
CATSRSLRTGDTNYGYTF
TGTGCCACCAGCAGATCACTTCGGACAGGTGATACTAACTATGGCTACACCTTC
>.|TRBV5-5|TRBJ2-3|TRBD2
CASSFSGTSGRDGTDTQYF
TGTGCCAGCAGCTTCTCCGGGACTAGCGGGAGGGATGGCACAGATACGCAGTATTTT
>.|TRBV6-4|TRBJ2-2|.
CASSESPGSGNLRGTGELFF
TGTGCCAGCAGTGAGTCCCCGGGCTCCGGGAATCTAAGAGGTACCGGGGAGCTGTTTTTT
>.|TRBV4-3|TRBJ2-1|TRBD2
CASSRGALAGDEQFF
TGCGCCAGCAGCCGTGGCGCACTAGCGGGAGATGAGCAGTTCTTC
>.|TRBV28|TRBJ2-3|TRBD2
CASSLFGLAGRYF
TGTGCCAGCAGTTTATTTGGTCTAGCGGGACGGTATTTT
>once|TRBV9|TRBJ2-2|TRBD2
CASSPGLAGFTGELFF
TGTGCCAGCAGCCCCGGGCTAGCGGGATTCACCGGGGAGCTGTTTTTT
>.|TRBV5-1|TRBJ1-5|.
CASSWGVGNQPQHF
TGCGCCAGCAGCTGGGGGGTTGGCAATCAGCCCCAGCATTTT
>.|TRBV9|TRBJ2-2|.
CASSVSVDLGGLPNTGELFF
TGTGCCAGCAGCGTTAGCGTCGACCTTGGCGGACTACCGAACACCGGGGAGCTGTTTTTT
>few|TRBV29-1|TRBJ1-2|.
CSVAISSGVSEATF
TGCAGCGTTGCTATCTCTTCGGGGGTATCCGAGGCCACCTTC
>.|TRBV5-6|TRBJ2-5|TRBD2
CASTFLAAQETQYF
TGTGCCAGCACCTTTCTAGCGGCCCAAGAGACCCAGTACTTC
>.|TRBV6-5|TRBJ1-1|.
CASSFSRQFNTEAFF
TGTGCCAGCAGTTTTAGTAGACAGTTCAACACTGAAGCTTTCTTT
>.|TRBV4-1|TRBJ1-5|.
CASSQDRGSYSNQPQHF
TGCGCCAGCAGCCAAGATCGAGGGAGCTATAGCAATCAGCCCCAGCATTTT
>.|TRBV25-1|TRBJ1-4|.
CASSRTTNEKLFF
TGTGCCAGCAGTAGGACAACTAATGAAAAACTGTTTTTT
>.|TRBV27|TRBJ2-2|.
CASRWDTRGSGELFF
TGTGCCAGCCGGTGGGACACACGAGGGTCCGGGGAGCTGTTTTTT
>.|TRBV7-9|TRBJ2-1|TRBD2
CASEGLAGYNEQFF
TGTGCCAGCGAGGGACTAGCGGGATACAATGAGCAGTTCTTC
>.|TRBV18|TRBJ1-1|TRBD1
CASSPDRGTEAFF
TGTGCCAGCTCACCTGACAGGGGGACTGAAGCTTTCTTT
>.|TRBV6-1|TRBJ1-5|.
CASSGTWAQPQHF
TGTGCCAGCAGTGGGACCTGGGCTCAGCCCCAGCATTTT
>.|TRBV28|TRBJ2-2|TRBD1
CASRTGTVGELFF
TGTGCCAGCAGAACCGGGACAGTTGGGGAGCTGTTTTTT
>.|TRBV19|TRBJ1-2|TRBD1
CASSFLWTGPRNYGYTF
TGTGCCAGTAGCTTTTTATGGACAGGGCCTCGGAACTATGGCTACACCTTC
>.|TRBV7-6|TRBJ2-3|.
CASSLASTDTQYF
TGTGCCAGCAGCTTAGCGAGCACAGATACGCAGTATTTT
>once|TRBV9|TRBJ2-5|TRBD2
CASSAGLAGETQYF
TGTGCCAGCAGCGCTGGACTAGCCGGGGAGACCCAGTACTTC
>.|TRBV7-2|TRBJ1-3|.
CASSLKQGNTIYF
TGTGCCAGCAGCTTAAAACAGGGAAACACCATATATTTT
>.|TRBV6-8|TRBJ1-2|TRBD1
CASTKIRGQANYGYTF
TGTGCCAGCACCAAAATACGGGGACAGGCAAACTATGGCTACACCTTC
>.|TRBV29-1|TRBJ2-7|TRBD2
CSAATSGRAEEQYF
TGCAGCGCTGCGACTAGCGGGAGGGCCGAAGAGCAGTACTTC
>.|TRBV7-9|TRBJ1-1|.
CASSPYREMNTEAFF
TGTGCCAGCAGCCCCTACAGGGAAATGAACACTGAAGCTTTCTTT
>.|TRBV28|TRBJ1-4|.
CASSFLEKLFF
TGTGCCAGCAGTTTTCTGGAAAAACTGTTTTTT
>.|TRBV2|TRBJ2-1|.
CASSSRVLSYNEQFF
TGTGCCAGCAGCTCCAGGGTACTGTCCTACAATGAGCAGTTCTTC